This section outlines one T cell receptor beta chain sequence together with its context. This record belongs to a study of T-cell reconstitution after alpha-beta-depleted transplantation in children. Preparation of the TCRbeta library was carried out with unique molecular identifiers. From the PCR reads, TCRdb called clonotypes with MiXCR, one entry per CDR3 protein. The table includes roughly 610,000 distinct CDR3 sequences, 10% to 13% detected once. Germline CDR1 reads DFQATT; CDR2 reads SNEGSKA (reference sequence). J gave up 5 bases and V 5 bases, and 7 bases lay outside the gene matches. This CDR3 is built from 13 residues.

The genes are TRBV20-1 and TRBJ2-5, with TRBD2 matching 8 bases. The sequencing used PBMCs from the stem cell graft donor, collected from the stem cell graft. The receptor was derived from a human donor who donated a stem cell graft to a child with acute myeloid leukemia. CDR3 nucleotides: TGCAGTGCTTTAGCGGGGAGCGGGGAGACCCAGTACTTC. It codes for CSALAGSGETQYF.